The clone carrying this TCR beta chain was seen repeatedly, ten times or more. CDR3 size: 14 residues. Per germline, CDR1 SQVTM and CDR2 ANQGSEA. The ends lost 4 bases at V and 7 bases at J; junction bases unmatched: 8. CDR3 of TCR beta was amplified from genomic DNA via a two-round multiplex PCR. Specific primers for each TRBV and TRBJ gene were what first-round PCR used. TCRdb recomputed calls from the multiplex PCR reads with MiXCR, one row per CDR3 protein. The table lists 30,000 or so distinct CDR3 sequences, about 33% of them singletons, with roughly a third in the top ten. These data are taken from a study of prognosis after radiotherapy for stage I lung cancer. About the research overall: With around 13 men and five or six women, the cohort's median age was 74.5 years, range about 50–95.

The chain combines TRBV29-1 with TRBJ2-1; 9 bases agree with TRBD2. The source of this sequence is a donor of 50 years or more with non-small cell lung cancer. Sequences were derived from PBMCs, sampled before or after stereotactic body radiation therapy (not recorded which). CDR3 bases: TGCAGCGTTGTAGCGGGAGCAATAGCGAATGAGCAGTTCTTC. Protein: CSVVAGAIANEQFF.